Given below is one T cell receptor (beta chain) in context. Its target is not known. The sample originates from a study of cytomegalovirus exposure and HLA in healthy donors. Study-level background: Clustering assigned about four fifths of the approximately 390 genotyped donors to the Caucasian-associated ancestry cluster. Study-wide points: Across donors, most TCRs were seen rarely, yet some public ones were widespread. A later analysis associated some 18,000 TCR beta sequences with HLA alleles at a 0.05 false discovery rate.

The primer mix had 60 Vbeta and 13 Jbeta primers. Generated by immunoSEQ multiplex PCR, the TCRdb table keeps only in-frame clones and is missing some. The table includes under 200,000 clones, around 86% detected once. The sequence was obtained from a human donor in good health. Sequenced sample: PBMCs.

The CDR3 coding sequence is TGTGCCACCTGGCGGGGGGATACGCAGTATTTT. It codes for CATWRGDTQYF. The J gene is TRBJ2-3, the V gene TRBV2; TRBD2 agrees at 7 bases. After removal of 10 bases from V and 6 bases from J, the junction contained 4 bases not matched to a gene. CDR1 SNHLY and CDR2 FYNNEI come from the germline V gene. The CDR3 loop spans 11 amino acids.